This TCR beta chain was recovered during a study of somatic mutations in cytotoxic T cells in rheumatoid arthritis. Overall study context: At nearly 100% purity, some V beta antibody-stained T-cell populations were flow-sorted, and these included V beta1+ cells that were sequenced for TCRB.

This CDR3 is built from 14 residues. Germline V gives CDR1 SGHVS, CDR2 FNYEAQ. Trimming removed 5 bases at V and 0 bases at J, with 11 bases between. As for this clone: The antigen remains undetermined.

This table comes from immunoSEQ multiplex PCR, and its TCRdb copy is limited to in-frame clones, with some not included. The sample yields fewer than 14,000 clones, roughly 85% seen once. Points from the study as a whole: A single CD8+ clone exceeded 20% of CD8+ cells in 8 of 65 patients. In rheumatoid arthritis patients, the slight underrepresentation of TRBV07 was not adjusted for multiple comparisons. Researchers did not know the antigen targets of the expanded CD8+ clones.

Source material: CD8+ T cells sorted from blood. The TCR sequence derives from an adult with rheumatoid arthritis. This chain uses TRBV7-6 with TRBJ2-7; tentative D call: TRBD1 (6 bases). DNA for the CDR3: TGTGCCAGCAGCCGACAGGAAAGCTCCTACGAGCAGTACTTC. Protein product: CASSRQESSYEQYF. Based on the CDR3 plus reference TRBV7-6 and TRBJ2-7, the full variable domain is GAGVSQSPRYKVTKRGQDVALRCDPISGHVSLYWYRQALGQGPEFLTYFNYEAQQDKSGLPNDRFSAERPEGSISTLTIQRTEQRDSAMYRCASSRQESSYEQYFGPGTRLTVT.